This TCR beta chain was captured by sequencing in a study of blood T cells in healthy people across ages. Whole-study results and caveats: Higher diversity, along with more naive CD4+ cells, distinguished long-lived donors from aged donors.

This CDR3 is built from 14 residues. Per the germline V gene, CDR1 is MNHEY and CDR2 is SVGEGT. Trimming cost V 8 bases and J 0 bases, with 13 bases left between them. Combining a sample-barcoded 5' primer with a J-beta primer mix, a second PCR ran for 7 to 11 cycles. Via MiXCR, TCRdb re-called the 5' RACE reads, giving one row per CDR3 protein. This sample carries roughly 900,000 distinct CDR3 sequences, roughly 26% of them seen once, and the ten largest clones take 17%. This clonotype has more than one count but fewer than ten. Its antigen is unidentified. V gene TRBV6-2 or TRBV6-3 combines with J gene TRBJ1-2, with a tentative D call TRBD1 (6 bases). The receptor was derived from a woman of 80 years or more in good health. Sequencing used blood. The CDR3 loop is CASGDRSPNYGYTF. CDR3 DNA sequence: TGTGCCAGCGGAGACAGGTCCCCTAACTATGGCTACACCTTC.